This T cell receptor beta chain was sequenced during a study of tumor and adjacent non-tumor tissue in lung cancer. Turning to this clonotype: Its antigen is not identified.

General study findings and limits: Shorter survival was associated with higher TCR diversity in tumors.

V lost 6 bases, J lost 8 bases, and 17 bases lay in between. Per the germline V gene, CDR1 is SGHAT and CDR2 is FQDESV (reference sequence). The CDR3 runs to 14 residues. A modified ARM-PCR protocol with three rounds of nested PCR amplified TCRbeta. One entry per CDR3 protein, called by TCRdb with MiXCR from the multiplex PCR reads. The sample yields 75,000 to 100,000 distinct CDR3 sequences, approximately 70% seen once. RNA was extracted from bulk tissue without any cell sorting. Sequenced sample: lung tumor tissue. The rearrangement links TRBV11-1 to TRBJ2-1; perhaps TRBD2 as D (6 bases). The origin of this receptor is a man aged 55 to 70 with non-small cell lung cancer. In DNA form, the CDR3 reads TGTGCCAGCAGTTTCACCGGGAGACGGGATGAGCAGTTCTTC. This gives the protein CASSFTGRRDEQFF. The whole variable domain, filled in from reference TRBV11-1 and TRBJ2-1, reads EAEVAQSPRYKITEKSQAVAFWCDPISGHATLYWYRQILGQGPELLVQFQDESVVDDSQLPKDRFSAERLKGVDSTLKIQPAELGDSAMYLCASSFTGRRDEQFFGPGTRLTVL.